The 32 T cell receptor beta chains given below trace back to one sample, sequenced in a study of blood T cell repertoires in COVID-19. Sequencing used immunoSEQ multiplex PCR; TCRdb keeps in-frame clones, though not all of them. The top ten clones hold 3% to 4% of a sample with fewer than 120,000 clones, around 80% of them seen once. The material sequenced was peripheral blood. Receptors were obtained from a woman of 80 years or more with acute or convalescent COVID-19.

This chain connects TRBV6-6 to TRBJ1-4; D is undetermined. Germline V gives CDR1 MNHNY, CDR2 SVGAGI (reference sequence). This CDR3 has 15 residues. V lost 6 bases, J lost 3 bases, and 14 bases lay in between. CDR3 protein: CASRVTAVANEKLFF. The CDR3 DNA follows: TGTGCCAGCAGAGTAACAGCGGTCGCTAATGAAAAACTGTTTTTT.

This chain joins TRBV2 and TRBJ1-6; D is undetermined. CDR1 and CDR2 (germline): SNHLY, FYNNEI. V lost 3 bases, J lost 8 bases, and 5 bases lay in between. The CDR3 covers 12 residues. The CDR3 spells CASSDHYSPLHF. The CDR3 nucleotides are TGTGCCAGCAGTGACCACTATTCACCCCTCCACTTT.

The V call is TRBV2, the J call TRBJ2-2, with 7 positions matching TRBD2. This CDR3 is built from 15 residues. Germline assignment: CDR1 SNHLY and CDR2 FYNNEI. Trimming removed 6 bases from V and 1 base from J; junction bases left unmatched: 5. The CDR3, as DNA: TGTGCCAGCAGGCGACTAGCCCTGAACACCGGGGAGCTGTTTTTT. Translation gives CASRRLALNTGELFF.

The chain has TRBV28 and TRBJ1-5; a weak D match, TRBD1 (5 bases). V lost 2 bases to trimming and J lost 7 bases, with 12 bases between them. CDR1 is MDHEN and CDR2 is SYDVKM in the germline V gene. CDR3 length: 14 amino acids. Here the CDR3 DNA reads TGTGCCAGCAGTTTACAAGGGGCGCGGCAGCCCCAGCATTTT. Translation: CASSLQGARQPQHF.

This clone showed up just once. This chain's CDR3 is CASSYQGARREKLFF. CDR3 DNA: TGTGCCAGCAGTTATCAGGGGGCGCGTCGCGAAAAACTGTTTTTT. The rearrangement links TRBV6-5 to TRBJ1-4, with TRBD1 identical over 8 bases. CDR1 is MNHEY, CDR2 SVGAGI, per germline. The length of the CDR3 is 15 residues. Trimming at V came to 3 bases and at J to 8 bases, leaving 8 bases not matched to a gene.

J is TRBJ2-7 and V is TRBV10-3; TRBD2 matches 14 bases. This CDR3 is built from 14 residues. The V segment lost 7 bases and the J segment 4 bases; nucleotides outside the gene matches: 3. Looked up from germline, CDR1 is ENHRY and CDR2 is SYGVKD. CDR3 bases: TGTGCCATCACCGGGACTAGCGGGAGTTACGAGCAGTACTTC. This codes for CAITGTSGSYEQYF.

This chain links TRBV7-8 with TRBJ2-1; 8 nucleotides line up with TRBD1. The V segment lost 3 bases and the J segment 6 bases; nucleotides outside the gene matches: 13. Germline assignment: CDR1 SGHVS and CDR2 FQNEAQ. The CDR3 loop spans 17 amino acids. CDR3 sequence: CASSFPDGQGNTNEQFF. DNA for the CDR3: TGTGCCAGCAGCTTCCCTGACGGACAGGGAAATACCAATGAGCAGTTCTTC. The full variable domain, with the rest looked up from reference TRBV7-8 and TRBJ2-1, is GAGVSQSPRYKVAKRGQDVALRCDPISGHVSLFWYQQALGQGPEFLTYFQNEAQLDKSGLPSDRFFAERPEGSVSTLKIQRTQQEDSAVYLCASSFPDGQGNTNEQFFGPGTRLTVL.

The chain carries TRBV11-2 and TRBJ1-1; D ambiguous. Trimming removed 1 base at V and 1 base at J, with 7 bases between. The V gene's germline CDR1 is SGHAT and CDR2 FQNNGV. The length of the CDR3 is 14 residues. CDR3 residues: CASSLGRGNTEAFF. The CDR3 bases are TGTGCCAGCAGCTTAGGACGAGGGAACACTGAAGCTTTCTTT.

Points on this clone: Compared with germline, one end of the junction differs, possibly owing to a read error. This rearrangement joins TRBV5-6 to TRBJ1-2; D possibly corresponds to TRBD1 (5 bases). CDR1 and CDR2 (germline): SGHDT, YYEEEE. This CDR3 contains 11 residues. The CDR3 loop reads CASSLTGTLHF. In DNA form, the CDR3 reads TGTGCCAGCAGCTTAACAGGCACCTTACACTTC.

The V and J genes are TRBV2 and TRBJ1-5; no clear D gene. The V gene lost 7 bases and the J gene lost 3 bases, with 10 bases spanning the gap. The germline V gene encodes CDR1 SNHLY and CDR2 FYNNEI. This CDR3 is built from 13 residues. CDR3 bases: TGTGCCAGCACCGGAGAGAACAATCAGCCCCAGCATTTT. It specifies CASTGENNQPQHF.

The chain joins TRBV9 to TRBJ1-4, with TRBD1 matching over 10 bases. The CDR3 consists of 15 residues. Trimming took 3 bases from V and 8 from J; bases not matched to a gene: 7. CDR1 is SGDLS and CDR2 is YYNGEE in the germline V gene. The CDR3 DNA reads TGTGCCAGCAGCGGGGGGACAGGGGTAAGGGAAAAACTGTTTTTT. Its translation: CASSGGTGVREKLFF.

The chain couples TRBV19 to TRBJ1-5; D is unresolved. CDR1 is LNHDA and CDR2 is SQIVND in the germline V gene (reference sequence). CDR3 length equals 12 residues. Trimming shortened V by 3 bases and J by 6 bases, and 6 bases separated the two germline ends. This CDR3 is CASSMTGQPQHF. CDR3 bases: TGTGCCAGTAGTATGACTGGTCAGCCCCAGCATTTT.

The rearrangement joins TRBV6-1 to TRBJ1-1; 8 bases agree with TRBD1. Germline CDR1 is MNHNS and CDR2 is SASEGT. This CDR3 has 15 residues. Trimming took 2 bases from V and 5 from J; bases not matched to a gene: 7. CDR3 region: CASSELAGGATEAFF. CDR3 nucleotides: TGTGCCAGCAGTGAACTTGCAGGGGGCGCGACTGAAGCTTTCTTT.

The chain links TRBV5-4 to TRBJ1-1, with D perhaps matching TRBD1 (6 bases). Germline V CDR1 and CDR2: SGHNT, YYREEE (reference sequence). CDR3 length equals 14 residues. Trimming took 1 base from V and 1 from J, leaving 8 bases between them. The CDR3 loop reads CASSLLQGNTEAFF. The CDR3 nucleotides are TGTGCCAGCAGCTTGTTACAGGGGAACACTGAAGCTTTCTTT.

The V gene is TRBV6-1, the J gene TRBJ2-1; 8 bases align to TRBD2. This CDR3 has 16 residues. From germline, CDR1 is MNHNS and CDR2 SASEGT. The ends lost 1 base at V and 3 bases at J; junction bases unmatched: 5. CDR3 bases: TGTGCCAGCAGTGAAGTTTCCAGCGGGAGCTACAATGAGCAGTTCTTC. Translation: CASSEVSSGSYNEQFF.

This clone was observed a single time. The chain joins TRBV11-2 to TRBJ2-2, with 7 nucleotides matching TRBD2. The length of the CDR3 is 14 residues. V gave up 8 bases and J gave up 7 bases; unmatched junction bases: 10. The V gene's germline CDR1 is SGHAT and CDR2 FQNNGV. The CDR3 DNA sequence: TGTGCCAGCCCCACCGGGGGAGGGGACGGGGAGCTGTTTTTT. This encodes CASPTGGGDGELFF.

The chain couples TRBV11-3 to TRBJ1-1, with 8 positions matching TRBD1. V trimming: 5 bases; J trimming: 4 bases; junction bases outside the gene matches: 6. This CDR3 has 14 amino acids. Looked up from germline, CDR1 is SGHNT and CDR2 is YENEEA. DNA of the CDR3: TGTGCCAGCAGCCTGTCAGGGGGCGGCACTGAAGCTTTCTTT. It encodes CASSLSGGGTEAFF.

This clone came up a few times. This chain joins TRBV12-3 or TRBV12-4 and TRBJ2-7; the D gene is possibly TRBD2 (5 bases). The CDR3 runs to 13 residues. Deletions cut 3 bases from V and 3 bases from J, with 9 bases between. Here the CDR3 reads CASSLRTDYEQYF. CDR3 nucleotides: TGTGCCAGCAGTTTGAGGACTGACTACGAGCAGTACTTC.

J is TRBJ1-1 and V is TRBV18; no clear D. CDR3 length: 15 residues. Trimming shortened V by 1 base and J by 3 bases, and 12 bases separated the two germline ends. Germline values: CDR1 KGHSH, CDR2 LQKENI. CDR3 sequence reads: CASSPRRDADTEAFF. The CDR3 DNA sequence: TGTGCCAGCTCACCACGGAGGGATGCTGACACTGAAGCTTTCTTT.

The chain has TRBV6-2 or TRBV6-3 and TRBJ1-5; D is unresolved. Germline CDR1 is MNHEY and CDR2 is SVGEGT. The length of the CDR3 is 14 residues. V was clipped by 5 bases and J by 4 bases, with 12 bases between them. CDR3 sequence: CASSHGENNQPQHF. CDR3 DNA: TGTGCCAGCAGTCACGGAGAAAATAATCAGCCCCAGCATTTT.

This chain joins TRBV28 and TRBJ1-1, with D perhaps TRBD1 (5 bases). CDR3 size: 14 residues. Germline V lookup: CDR1 MDHEN, CDR2 SYDVKM. With 5 bases removed from V and 1 base from J, the gap between germline ends came to 11 bases. For the CDR3, the DNA is TGTGCCAGCAGTATACTTACAGGGAACACTGAAGCTTTCTTT. Its protein is CASSILTGNTEAFF.

V and J are TRBV4-2 and TRBJ2-3, with TRBD2 identical over 10 bases. CDR1 LGHNA and CDR2 YNFKEQ come from the germline V gene. After removal of 1 base from V and 1 base from J, the junction contained 11 bases not matched to a gene. CDR3 size: 19 residues. The CDR3 coding sequence is TGTGCCAGCAGCCAAGGTGGCCTAGCGGGAGTCTGGGGCACAGATACGCAGTATTTT. Amino acid sequence: CASSQGGLAGVWGTDTQYF.

The CDR3 protein is CASSPSAGGYEQYF. The CDR3 nucleotides are TGTGCCAGCAGCCCCTCGGCAGGGGGGTACGAGCAGTACTTC. The chain recombines TRBV7-8 with TRBJ2-7; maybe TRBD1 (7 bases). The CDR3 has 14 amino acids. The germline V gene encodes CDR1 SGHVS and CDR2 FQNEAQ. V dropped 5 bases and J dropped 4 bases, with 15 bases sitting between them.

The chain couples TRBV19 to TRBJ2-5; tentatively, D is TRBD1 (5 bases). CDR3 size: 13 residues. Trimming shortened V by 4 bases and J by 5 bases, and 11 bases separated the two germline ends. CDR1 is LNHDA, CDR2 SQIVND, per germline (reference sequence). DNA of the CDR3: TGTGCCAGTAGTAAGGGGATCGAGGAGACCCAGTACTTC. Protein product: CASSKGIEETQYF.

The gene calls are TRBV18 and TRBJ2-1; 7 bases align to TRBD1. The trim removed 3 bases at V and 8 bases at J, leaving 4 bases unmatched. The CDR3 extends over 13 amino acids. Germline values: CDR1 KGHSH, CDR2 LQKENI. Here the CDR3 DNA reads TGTGCCAGCTCACCGTTCACAGGGGATGAGCAGTTCTTC. This translates into CASSPFTGDEQFF. Full variable domain (remainder filled in from reference TRBV18 and TRBJ2-1): NAGVMQNPRHLVRRRGQEARLRCSPMKGHSHVYWYRQLPEEGLKFMVYLQKENIIDESGMPKERFSAEFPKEGPSILRIQQVVRGDSAAYFCASSPFTGDEQFFGPGTRLTVL.

This clone appeared once. The rearrangement uses TRBV5-1 and TRBJ2-1; D unclear. CDR1 is SGHRS, CDR2 YFSETQ, per germline. The CDR3 totals 15 residues. Trimming removed 0 bases at V and 4 bases at J, with 11 bases between. The CDR3 sequence is CASSLESDTYNEQFF. DNA of the CDR3: TGCGCCAGCAGCTTGGAATCTGACACTTACAATGAGCAGTTCTTC.

The rearrangement joins TRBV29-1 to TRBJ2-7, with TRBD1 identical over 12 bases. Germline V gene sequence: CDR1 SQVTM, CDR2 ANQGSEA. The CDR3 extends over 14 amino acids. The J segment lost 5 bases and the V segment lost 7 bases, leaving 9 bases of the junction unmatched. The CDR3 DNA reads TGCAGCGCCGGAAGGGACAGGGGGCATGACGAGCAGTACTTC. Translation gives CSAGRDRGHDEQYF.

The chain is built from TRBV6-5 and TRBJ1-3, with 8 bases matching TRBD1. Germline V gives CDR1 MNHEY, CDR2 SVGAGI. Trimming removed 2 bases from V and 1 base from J; junction bases left unmatched: 4. CDR3 size: 16 residues. The CDR3: CASSYPTGGSGNTIYF. The CDR3 nucleotides read TGTGCCAGCAGTTACCCTACAGGGGGATCTGGAAACACCATATATTTT.

V gene TRBV10-2 combines with J gene TRBJ1-1; D is perhaps TRBD1 (6 bases). The germline V gene encodes CDR1 WSHSY and CDR2 SAAADI. This CDR3 is 15 amino acids long. Deletions cut 2 bases from V and 0 bases from J, with 10 bases between. In DNA, the CDR3 is TGCGCCAGCAGTGAGGGGGGCATACTGAACACTGAAGCTTTCTTT. This codes for CASSEGGILNTEAFF.

V gene TRBV11-2 combines with J gene TRBJ2-7, with 12 bases lining up with TRBD2. The CDR3 is made up of 15 amino acids. CDR1 is SGHAT and CDR2 is FQNNGV in the germline V gene. Trimming removed 6 bases from V and 0 bases from J; junction bases left unmatched: 3. The CDR3 loop reads CASSPSGRASYEQYF. The CDR3 region has the DNA TGTGCCAGCAGTCCTAGCGGGAGGGCCTCCTACGAGCAGTACTTC.

The chain joins TRBV4-2 to TRBJ2-3; D not resolved. The CDR3 spans 13 residues. Germline CDR1 LGHNA, CDR2 YNFKEQ. The V and J ends lost 9 bases and 0 bases respectively, with 10 bases between them. The DNA of the CDR3 is TGTGCCAGTACCCCGACTAGCACAGATACGCAGTATTTT. This gives the protein CASTPTSTDTQYF.

V and J are TRBV9 and TRBJ1-2; possible D gene TRBD1, 5 bases. Germline-derived CDR1 and CDR2 are SGDLS and YYNGEE. There are 14 residues in the CDR3. V was shortened by 4 bases and J by 11 bases, with 21 bases between the two germline ends. The CDR3 sequence: CASSRLRVPGGYTF. DNA for the CDR3: TGTGCCAGCAGCCGCCTGAGGGTGCCGGGGGGTTACACCTTC.